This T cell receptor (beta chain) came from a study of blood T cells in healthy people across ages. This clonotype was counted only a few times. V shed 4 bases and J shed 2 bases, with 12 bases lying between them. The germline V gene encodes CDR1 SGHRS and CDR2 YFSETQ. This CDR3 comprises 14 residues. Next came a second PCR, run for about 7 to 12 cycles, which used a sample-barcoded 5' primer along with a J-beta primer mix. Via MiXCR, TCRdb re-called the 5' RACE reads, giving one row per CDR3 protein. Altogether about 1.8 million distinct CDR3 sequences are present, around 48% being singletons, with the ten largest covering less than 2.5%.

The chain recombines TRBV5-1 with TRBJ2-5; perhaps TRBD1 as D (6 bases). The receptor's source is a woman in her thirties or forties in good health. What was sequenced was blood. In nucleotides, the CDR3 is TGCGCCAGCAGCGTCGACAGGCCTCAAGAGACCCAGTACTTC. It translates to CASSVDRPQETQYF.